The 31 T cell receptor beta chains below all came from one sample that was sequenced in a study of blood T cell repertoires in COVID-19 (dated by TCRdb to between 2020 and 2021). Library method: the immunoSEQ multiplex PCR assay. TCRdb re-hosts the immuneACCESS table, in-frame sequences only. Its copies lack some clones; in the studies checked, an unresolved V gene accounts for under half of them, and the cause for the rest is not known. The sample table contains some 100,000 clones; only one count was recorded for approximately 85% of them. Of the sample, around 6.5% falls within the top ten clones. Source material: peripheral blood. The receptors stem from a woman in her fifties or sixties with acute or convalescent COVID-19.

The chain couples TRBV29-1 to TRBJ2-5; D is possibly TRBD2 (5 bases). The CDR3 runs to 12 residues. The V and J ends lost 4 bases and 4 bases respectively, with 10 bases between them. CDR1 is SQVTM and CDR2 is ANQGSEA in the germline V gene. The CDR3: CSVAGDRETQYF. CDR3 nucleotides: TGCAGCGTTGCCGGGGATCGAGAGACCCAGTACTTC. The full variable domain, its missing parts supplied by reference TRBV29-1 and TRBJ2-5, is SAVISQKPSRDICQRGTSLTIQCQVDSQVTMMFWYRQQPGQSLTLIATANQGSEATYESGFVIDKFPISRPNLTFSTLTVSNMSPEDSSIYLCSVAGDRETQYFGPGTRLLVL.

V is TRBV7-6 and J is TRBJ2-2, with 10 bases aligning to TRBD2. The V and J ends lost 4 bases and 1 base, in that order; junction bases with no gene match: 3. CDR3 length: 16 residues. Germline V gene data show CDR1 as SGHVS and CDR2 as FNYEAQ. CDR3 DNA: TGTGCCAGCAGCTGGGGACTAGCGAGGAACACCGGGGAGCTGTTTTTT. It translates to CASSWGLARNTGELFF.

In this sample, this clone turned up a few times. The chain joins TRBV5-4 to TRBJ1-3, with TRBD1 matching over 8 bases. V dropped 2 bases and J dropped 6; count of bases not matched to a gene: 10. Germline CDR1 SGHNT, CDR2 YYREEE (reference sequence). This CDR3 region has 16 residues. For the CDR3, the DNA is TGTGCCAGCAGCTTAAACGTCGGACAGGGACCAAACACCATATATTTT. It yields the protein CASSLNVGQGPNTIYF.

The rearrangement links TRBV25-1 to TRBJ2-1; 7 bases agree with TRBD1. V dropped 10 bases and J dropped 1; count of bases not matched to a gene: 10. The CDR3 contains 15 residues. Germline loops: CDR1 MGHDK, CDR2 SYGVNS. In DNA form, the CDR3 reads TGTGCCACCACACCGAGGACAGGATCCTACAATGAGCAGTTCTTC. This translates into CATTPRTGSYNEQFF.

The chain uses TRBV6-4 and TRBJ2-3; TRBD2 aligns across 9 bases. The CDR3 is 16 residues long. Germline V lookup: CDR1 MRHNA, CDR2 SNTAGT. V shed 4 bases, J shed 1 base, and the junction held 6 bases outside the gene matches. In DNA form, the CDR3 reads TGTGCCAGCAGTGCCGGACCTAGCGGGGGCACAGATACGCAGTATTTT. Amino acids: CASSAGPSGGTDTQYF.

This rearrangement joins TRBV15 to TRBJ2-7; TRBD1 aligns across 9 bases. The length of the CDR3 is 18 residues. CDR1 and CDR2 from the germline V gene are LNHNV and YYDKDF (reference sequence). With 0 bases clipped from V and 2 bases from J, the junction kept 11 bases outside the gene matches. The CDR3 loop is CATSRDLPWTGATYEQYF. Here the CDR3 DNA reads TGTGCCACCAGCAGAGATCTCCCCTGGACAGGGGCCACCTACGAGCAGTACTTC.

The chain uses TRBV19 and TRBJ2-1; 8 bases match TRBD1. Germline CDR1 LNHDA, CDR2 SQIVND (reference sequence). The CDR3 has 17 residues. V lost 5 bases and J lost 6; bases outside the gene matches: 15. In nucleotides, the CDR3 is TGTGCCAGTAGTCAACCCCTCCGGGACAGGATGATCAATGAGCAGTTCTTC. This encodes CASSQPLRDRMINEQFF.

V gene TRBV29-1 combines with J gene TRBJ2-1; D remains ambiguous. The CDR3 contains 11 residues. CDR1 is SQVTM and CDR2 is ANQGSEA in the germline V gene. V shed 4 bases and J shed 3 bases, with 4 bases lying between them. The CDR3 reads CSVGHYNEQFF. In nucleotides, the CDR3 is TGCAGCGTTGGGCACTACAATGAGCAGTTCTTC.

The rearrangement joins TRBV6-5 to TRBJ1-2, with D possibly TRBD1 on 6 matching bases. CDR1 is MNHEY, CDR2 SVGAGI, per germline. Trimming took 6 bases from V and 5 from J, leaving 13 bases between them. This CDR3 is 13 amino acids long. CDR3 bases: TGTGCCAGCAGCCCCGAGGGGGTTTATGGCTACACCTTC. Translated, it gives CASSPEGVYGYTF.

This CDR3 is CATAVLGPGDPNQPQHF. The CDR3 DNA follows: TGTGCCACCGCCGTTTTAGGACCGGGGGACCCGAATCAGCCCCAGCATTTT. The chain uses TRBV28 and TRBJ1-5; perhaps TRBD1 as D (5 bases). Germline V gene data show CDR1 as MDHEN and CDR2 as SYDVKM. CDR3 length equals 17 residues. Trimming removed 10 bases from V and 4 bases from J, with 26 bases in between.

This clone was picked up one time. The chain links TRBV27 to TRBJ2-5; D perhaps matches TRBD2 (5 bases). The CDR3 is made up of 16 amino acids. Germline CDR1 MNHEY, CDR2 SMNVEV (reference sequence). The germline V and J ends were trimmed by 2 bases and 0 bases, with 13 bases remaining between them. As DNA, the CDR3 is TGTGCCAGCAGTTTAGGACTGCGGAGCAACCAAGAGACCCAGTACTTC. This translates into CASSLGLRSNQETQYF.

The CDR3 region has the DNA TGTGCCAGTAGTATCCCGACCCGAAACAGGGCGGGCTATGGCTACACCTTC. The encoded protein is CASSIPTRNRAGYGYTF. The chain couples TRBV19 to TRBJ1-2, with a possible D match to TRBD1 (6 bases). Germline V gene sequence: CDR1 LNHDA, CDR2 SQIVND (reference sequence). V shed 3 bases and J shed 4 bases, with 21 bases lying between them. The CDR3 is 17 residues long.

The CDR3 here is CATSDPGLAGSIDTQYF. DNA of the CDR3: TGTGCCACCAGTGATCCGGGACTAGCGGGATCGATAGATACGCAGTATTTT. V is TRBV24-1 and J is TRBJ2-3, with 13 bases aligning to TRBD2. Looked up from germline, CDR1 is KGHDR and CDR2 is SFDVKD. The CDR3 covers 17 residues. J gave up 5 bases and V 3 bases, and 7 bases lay outside the gene matches.

On this clone itself: The germline gene is not matched at one end of the junction; a read error may be the cause. The chain recombines TRBV7-7 with TRBJ2-5; perhaps TRBD1 as D (5 bases). The germline V gene encodes CDR1 SSHAT and CDR2 FNYEAQ (reference sequence). CDR3 length: 15 amino acids. CDR3 region: CASSLAPGYAETQYF. The CDR3 DNA reads as TGTGCTAGCAGCTTAGCCCCAGGGTACGCAGAGACCCAGTACTTC. Combining the CDR3 with reference TRBV7-7 and TRBJ2-5 gives the whole variable domain GAGVSQSPRYKVTKRGQDVTLRCDPISSHATLYWYQQALGQGPEFLTYFNYEAQPDKSGLPSDRFSAERPEGSISTLTIQRTEQRDSAMYRCASSLAPGYAETQYFGPGTRLLVL.

The V and J genes are TRBV7-9 and TRBJ1-2; the match to TRBD1 covers 7 bases. The ends lost 5 bases at V and 14 bases at J; junction bases unmatched: 32. This CDR3 is 19 amino acids long. Germline assignment: CDR1 SEHNR and CDR2 FQNEAQ (reference sequence). The CDR3: CASSPPVPGQRNEEGLRTF. The CDR3 region has the DNA TGTGCCAGCAGCCCTCCCGTCCCGGGACAGAGGAACGAAGAAGGGCTACGTACCTTC.

V is TRBV29-1 and J is TRBJ1-2, with D hard to call. CDR1 is SQVTM, CDR2 ANQGSEA, per germline. V was cut by 7 bases and J by 0 bases, with 12 bases left in between. CDR3 size: 13 residues. The chain's CDR3 is CSERRTSNYGYTF. The CDR3 nucleotides read TGCAGCGAACGGAGGACTTCTAACTATGGCTACACCTTC.

This chain uses TRBV2 with TRBJ2-7; D is undetermined. Germline V CDR1 and CDR2: SNHLY, FYNNEI. V lost 9 bases and J lost 2, with 8 bases in between. The length of the CDR3 is 11 residues. CDR3: CASSSAYEQYF. Written as DNA, the CDR3 is TGTGCCAGTAGCAGTGCCTACGAGCAGTACTTC.

The chain couples TRBV7-9 to TRBJ2-1; 9 bases fit TRBD2. J was trimmed by 4 bases and V by 5 bases; bases with no gene match: 12. The germline V gene has CDR1 SEHNR and CDR2 FQNEAQ (reference sequence). The CDR3 sequence is 17 residues long. CDR3: CASSRLLASGIYNEQFF. DNA of the CDR3: TGTGCCAGCAGCCGACTGCTTGCTAGCGGGATTTACAATGAGCAGTTCTTC.

The chain couples TRBV28 to TRBJ1-5, with D tentatively TRBD1 (5 bases). CDR1 and CDR2 from the germline V gene are MDHEN and SYDVKM. The CDR3 totals 17 residues. The V end was cut by 3 bases, the J end by 3 bases, with 18 bases between. CDR3 protein: CASSFSSLGGTNQPQHF. The CDR3 DNA sequence: TGTGCCAGCAGTTTTTCTTCGCTGGGCGGGACCAATCAGCCCCAGCATTTT.

This chain connects TRBV6-5 to TRBJ1-5; perhaps TRBD1 as D (5 bases). CDR3 length equals 14 residues. With 6 bases removed from V and 6 bases from J, the gap between germline ends came to 15 bases. CDR1 and CDR2 (germline): MNHEY, SVGAGI. CDR3 DNA sequence: TGTGCCAGCAGCCCGTCAGGGAACACTCAGCCCCAGCATTTT. Its protein product is CASSPSGNTQPQHF.

The gene calls are TRBV6-1 and TRBJ1-1; no reliable D call. Germline CDR1 MNHNS, CDR2 SASEGT. The ends were cut back, 3 bases at V and 1 base at J, with 6 bases in the middle. The CDR3 has 13 amino acids. The DNA for the CDR3 is TGTGCCAGCAGTGAGCTATCGAACACTGAAGCTTTCTTT. Translating gives CASSELSNTEAFF.

This sequence joins TRBV19 and TRBJ1-5, with D uncertain. V was trimmed by 5 bases and J by 0 bases, leaving 5 bases between them. Per the germline V gene, CDR1 is LNHDA and CDR2 is SQIVND (reference sequence). CDR3 length equals 13 residues. The CDR3 DNA follows: TGTGCCAGTAGTCTGTCTAGCAATCAGCCCCAGCATTTT. Amino acid sequence: CASSLSSNQPQHF.

The V and J genes are TRBV28 and TRBJ1-1; D gene ambiguous. This CDR3 spans 13 amino acids. Germline lookup yields CDR1 MDHEN and CDR2 SYDVKM. With 3 bases removed from V and 1 base from J, the gap between germline ends came to 6 bases. CDR3 coding DNA: TGTGCCAGCAGTTTCCCAGGGAACACTGAAGCTTTCTTT. Its translation: CASSFPGNTEAFF.

CDR3 sequence (DNA): TGTGCCAGCAGTGAGACAGGGGGCGAACAGCCCCAGCATTTT. Residues: CASSETGGEQPQHF. The chain couples TRBV6-1 to TRBJ1-5, with 10 bases lining up with TRBD1. CDR3 size: 14 residues. Unmatched junction bases numbered 3, after V lost 3 bases and J lost 7 bases. In germline, CDR1 is MNHNS, CDR2 SASEGT.

This chain uses TRBV30 with TRBJ2-2; maybe TRBD1 (5 bases). Germline V gene sequence: CDR1 GTSNPN, CDR2 SVGIG (reference sequence). This CDR3 has 17 amino acids. V dropped 3 bases and J dropped 0 bases, with 17 bases sitting between them. The CDR3 DNA reads TGTGCCTGGAGCATTTGGGTCAGGACACCGAACACCGGGGAGCTGTTTTTT. Its translation: CAWSIWVRTPNTGELFF.

On this clone: Other DNA sequences in this specimen translate into the identical CDR3. This rearrangement joins TRBV24-1 to TRBJ2-5, with 7 nucleotides matching TRBD2. After removal of 5 bases from V and 0 bases from J, the junction contained 2 bases not matched to a gene. Germline loops: CDR1 KGHDR, CDR2 SFDVKD. The CDR3 loop spans 14 amino acids. Written as DNA, the CDR3 is TGTGCCACCAGTGTCGGGGGGAACCAAGAGACCCAGTACTTC. This gives the protein CATSVGGNQETQYF.

The chain recombines TRBV9 with TRBJ1-1, with D hard to call. The ends were cut back, 4 bases at V and 0 bases at J, with 10 bases in the middle. Germline CDR1 reads SGDLS; CDR2 reads YYNGEE. The CDR3 consists of 14 residues. DNA of the CDR3: TGTGCCAGCAGCATGGAGGGCATGAACACTGAAGCTTTCTTT. It is translated as CASSMEGMNTEAFF.

This rearrangement joins TRBV11-2 to TRBJ2-1, with D uncertain. V lost 5 bases and J lost 0, with 11 bases in between. CDR3 length: 15 amino acids. The germline V gene has CDR1 SGHAT and CDR2 FQNNGV. CDR3 in amino acids: CASSPLSSSYNEQFF. CDR3 coding DNA: TGTGCCAGCAGCCCCTTGAGCTCCTCCTACAATGAGCAGTTCTTC.

This clone appeared a few times. The chain is built from TRBV15 and TRBJ1-1; D possibly corresponds to TRBD1 (5 bases). CDR1 is LNHNV and CDR2 is YYDKDF in the germline V gene (reference sequence). This CDR3 is 14 amino acids long. The ends were cut back, 8 bases at V and 4 bases at J, with 17 bases in the middle. The chain's CDR3 is CATLKRLGGTEAFF. Here the CDR3 DNA reads TGTGCCACCCTCAAGAGGCTGGGGGGCACTGAAGCTTTCTTT.

This clone was counted only a few times. The chain links TRBV28 to TRBJ1-3, with 9 nucleotides matching TRBD1. V shed 4 bases and J 2 bases; nucleotides not matched to a gene: 0. The length of the CDR3 is 14 residues. Germline lookup yields CDR1 MDHEN and CDR2 SYDVKM. The DNA of the CDR3 is TGTGCCAGCAGTTGGACAGGGGCTGGAAACACCATATATTTT. It is translated as CASSWTGAGNTIYF.

This chain links TRBV5-4 with TRBJ2-1; unclear D gene. This CDR3 is built from 15 residues. The germline V and J ends were trimmed by 0 bases and 6 bases, with 13 bases remaining between them. Germline V gene lookup returns CDR1 SGHNT and CDR2 YYREEE (reference sequence). CDR3: CASSLAQKYANEQFF. CDR3 nucleotides: TGTGCCAGCAGCTTGGCCCAGAAATACGCCAATGAGCAGTTCTTC.